Shown below are 9 T cell receptor beta chains from a single sample sequenced in a study of blood T cell repertoires in COVID-19. Profiling relied on immunoSEQ multiplex PCR, and the TCRdb table lists in-frame clones only, not all of them. The table includes roughly 350,000 clones, about 90% detected once. The specimen was peripheral blood. These receptors came from a young woman with COVID-19, enrolled during active disease.

The rearrangement joins TRBV5-1 to TRBJ2-3; TRBD2 matches at 11 bases. Germline assignment: CDR1 SGHRS and CDR2 YFSETQ. This CDR3 is 15 amino acids long. Unmatched junction bases numbered 8, after V lost 4 bases and J lost 7 bases. For the CDR3, the DNA is TGCGCCAGCAGCCTCCATCCGACTAGCGGGAATACGCAGTATTTT. This codes for CASSLHPTSGNTQYF.

This rearrangement joins TRBV25-1 to TRBJ2-5, with 8 bases matching TRBD1. CDR1 and CDR2 from the germline V gene are MGHDK and SYGVNS. The CDR3 loop spans 13 amino acids. J gave up 13 bases and V 4 bases, and 11 bases lay outside the gene matches. The CDR3: CASSGYRDRFLYF. The DNA of the CDR3 is TGTGCCAGCAGTGGGTACCGGGACAGGTTTTTGTACTTC.

This clone was picked up a small number of times. The chain uses TRBV12-3 or TRBV12-4 and TRBJ1-5, with D uncertain. This CDR3 is 13 amino acids long. Trimming cost V 5 bases and J 0 bases, with 5 bases left between them. This CDR3 reads CASSQNSNQPQHF. The CDR3 coding sequence is TGTGCCAGCAGTCAGAATAGCAATCAGCCCCAGCATTTT.

The chain recombines TRBV2 with TRBJ1-5, with 10 bases matching TRBD1. V trimming: 7 bases; J trimming: 4 bases; junction bases outside the gene matches: 7. In germline, CDR1 is SNHLY, CDR2 FYNNEI. The CDR3 sequence is 15 residues long. The CDR3 region is CASTDRGQGNQPQHF. CDR3 nucleotides: TGTGCCAGCACTGACAGGGGGCAAGGTAATCAGCCCCAGCATTTT.

The genes are TRBV7-9 and TRBJ2-3; TRBD1 agrees at 12 bases. Germline V CDR1 and CDR2: SEHNR, FQNEAQ (reference sequence). The V and J ends lost 5 bases and 5 bases, in that order; junction bases with no gene match: 11. This CDR3 contains 17 residues. CDR3 in DNA: TGTGCCAGCAGCCCAGGAGGGGGACAGGGGGCTGTAGATACGCAGTATTTT. As protein: CASSPGGGQGAVDTQYF.

The chain joins TRBV7-2 to TRBJ2-1; a weak D match, TRBD2 (5 bases). V was pared by 0 bases and J by 3 bases, with 15 bases between. The CDR3 totals 17 residues. Germline loops: CDR1 SGHTA, CDR2 FQGNSA. CDR3 region: CASSLAGDGYLYNEQFF. For the CDR3, the DNA is TGTGCCAGCAGCTTAGCGGGAGACGGGTATCTCTACAATGAGCAGTTCTTC. The complete variable domain, with remaining parts taken from reference TRBV7-2 and TRBJ2-1, reads GAGVSQSPSNKVTEKGKDVELRCDPISGHTALYWYRQSLGQGLEFLIYFQGNSAPDKSGLPSDRFSAERTGGSVSTLTIQRTQQEDSAVYLCASSLAGDGYLYNEQFFGPGTRLTVL.

This clone showed up just once. The chain is built from TRBV7-3 and TRBJ2-2; 8 nucleotides match TRBD1. Trimming at V came to 5 bases and at J to 3 bases, leaving 2 bases not matched to a gene. Per germline, CDR1 SGHTA and CDR2 FQGTGA. The CDR3 totals 14 residues. In DNA, the CDR3 is TGTGCCAGCAGCCCACAGGGGGACACCGGGGAGCTGTTTTTT. Translated, it gives CASSPQGDTGELFF.

This sequence joins TRBV29-1 and TRBJ2-1; 10 bases agree with TRBD1. Germline lookup yields CDR1 SQVTM and CDR2 ANQGSEA. This CDR3 is built from 17 residues. The junction had 9 bases not matched to a gene; V was cut back by 4 bases and J by 0 bases. CDR3 amino acids: CSVVRPGQGSSYNEQFF. The CDR3 coding sequence is TGCAGCGTTGTACGGCCGGGACAGGGGTCCTCCTACAATGAGCAGTTCTTC.

The chain couples TRBV6-5 to TRBJ2-1, with a weak D call TRBD2 (6 bases). V was shortened by 5 bases and J by 7 bases, with 15 bases between the two germline ends. This CDR3 has 14 residues. Per the germline V gene, CDR1 is MNHEY and CDR2 is SVGAGI. The chain's CDR3 is CASSTPGLPNEQFF. CDR3 nucleotides: TGTGCCAGCAGTACACCGGGACTGCCAAATGAGCAGTTCTTC.